The rows below give T cell receptor beta chains drawn from one sample of a study of T cell repertoires in cytomegalovirus infection. TCRdb processed the reads anew with MiXCR; each CDR3 protein has one entry. The sample gives approximately 76,000 distinct CDR3 sequences, about 24% of which show up once; around 50% is in the top ten. These TCRs are of unknown antigen specificity. This specimen consisted of CD8+ T cells from cultured PBMCs, obtained from culture after CMV antigen stimulation. The receptors stem from a human donor in good health (CMV status not recorded). Some clones in this sample may be carry-over from other donors' samples. The CDR3 runs from the conserved cysteine through the conserved F or W. A D gene is named only where the DNA matches it firmly. For some rows the clone size is stated as once, few or many, or as a class when expanded; others skip it.

j_gene	v_gene	d_gene	abundance	len	CDR3aa	CDR3nt
TRBJ1-2	TRBV2	-	-	11	CASFNGEYYTF	TGTGCCAGCTTCAACGGGGAGTACTACACCTTC
TRBJ2-7	TRBV28	TRBD2	-	14	CASSKPGLVNEQYF	TGTGCCAGCAGTAAACCGGGACTAGTCAACGAGCAGTACTTC
TRBJ2-1	TRBV5-1	TRBD2	-	18	CASSLRLAGGPSYNAQFF	TGCGCCAGCAGCTTACGACTAGCGGGAGGACCCTCCTACAATGCGCAGTTCTTC
TRBJ1-1	TRBV10-3	-	-	14	CAIRRSDMNTEAFF	TGTGCCATCAGACGGTCAGACATGAACACTGAAGCTTTCTTT
TRBJ1-1	TRBV7-8	-	many	12	CASSPQLLGAFF	TGTGCCAGCAGCCCCCAGCTCCTCGGAGCTTTCTTT
TRBJ1-4	TRBV27	TRBD1	few	14	CASSLGRGNEKLFF	TGTGCCAGCAGTTTAGGCAGGGGGAATGAAAAACTGTTTTTT
TRBJ1-2	TRBV4-3	-	-	12	CASSHPGYGYTF	TGCGCCAGCAGCCACCCCGGCTATGGCTACACCTTC
TRBJ1-5	TRBV4-3	-	-	15	CASSQDESGNQPQHF	TGCGCCAGCAGCCAAGATGAGTCCGGGAATCAGCCCCAGCATTTT
TRBJ2-7	TRBV9	-	many	15	CASSVGNSRSYEQYF	TGTGCCAGCAGCGTAGGAAATAGTCGGTCCTACGAGCAGTACTTC
TRBJ2-7	TRBV7-6	TRBD2	-	16	CASSLGTSGGRYEQYF	TGTGCCAGCAGCTTAGGGACTAGCGGGGGCCGGTACGAGCAGTACTTC
TRBJ2-7	TRBV7-9	TRBD1	-	15	CASSSVGDRGLEQYF	TGTGCCAGCAGCTCGGTGGGGGACAGGGGGTTAGAGCAGTACTTC
TRBJ1-2	TRBV5-5	-	few	11	CASSPGTANTF	TGTGCCAGCAGCCCCGGGACGGCTAACACCTTC
TRBJ1-1	TRBV5-1	TRBD1	few	15	CASSDQTGMNTEAFF	TGCGCCAGCAGCGACCAGACAGGGATGAACACTGAAGCTTTCTTT
TRBJ2-5	TRBV29-1	-	-	12	CSVDSAVETQYF	TGCAGCGTTGATTCAGCGGTGGAGACCCAGTACTTC
TRBJ2-1	TRBV20-1	TRBD2	-	18	CSARDSGASGRVLFEQFF	TGCAGTGCTAGAGATTCGGGGGCTAGCGGGAGGGTATTGTTCGAGCAGTTCTTC
TRBJ2-4	TRBV28	-	few	15	CASSGVPKKWDIQYF	TGTGCCAGCAGTGGGGTACCTAAGAAGTGGGACATTCAGTACTTC
TRBJ1-1	TRBV7-3	-	-	14	CASSLVQGGAEAFF	TGTGCCAGCAGCTTAGTACAGGGTGGGGCTGAAGCTTTCTTT
TRBJ1-2	TRBV12-3/TRBV12-4	TRBD1	-	13	CASRSTGPEGYTF	TGTGCCAGCAGATCGACAGGGCCGGAAGGCTACACCTTC
TRBJ1-2	TRBV27	TRBD1	few	13	CASSSGTGDGYTF	TGTGCCAGCAGCTCCGGGACAGGGGATGGCTACACCTTC
TRBJ2-3	TRBV10-3	-	few	11	CAISDTHTQYF	TGTGCCATCAGTGACACGCATACGCAGTATTTT
TRBJ2-7	TRBV20-1	TRBD1	-	14	CSAHPPGQAYEQYF	TGCAGTGCTCATCCACCGGGACAGGCATACGAGCAGTACTTC
TRBJ2-3	TRBV6-2/TRBV6-3	-	-	18	CASSWAMGDIPSTDTQYF	TGTGCCAGCAGTTGGGCAATGGGGGACATCCCTAGCACAGATACGCAGTATTTT